The 32 T cell receptor beta chains given below trace back to one sample, sequenced in a study of blood T cell repertoires in COVID-19. Libraries were prepared by immunoSEQ multiplex PCR; TCRdb keeps only in-frame clonotypes and omits some of them. This table has 200,000 to 250,000 clones, approximately 91% appearing once. Material: peripheral blood. The receptors derive from a woman aged 55-69 years with acute or convalescent COVID-19.

This rearrangement joins TRBV11-3 to TRBJ2-5; 7 positions agree with TRBD1. From germline, CDR1 is SGHNT and CDR2 YENEEA. CDR3 length: 15 residues. The trim removed 3 bases at V and 1 base at J, leaving 5 bases unmatched. The CDR3 sequence is CASSFVQGPQETQYF. The CDR3 nucleotides read TGTGCCAGCAGCTTTGTACAGGGGCCCCAAGAGACCCAGTACTTC.

This chain uses TRBV24-1 with TRBJ1-2; D is perhaps TRBD1 (5 bases). There are 14 residues in the CDR3. With 2 bases removed from V and 4 bases from J, the gap between germline ends came to 10 bases. Germline values: CDR1 KGHDR, CDR2 SFDVKD. As DNA, the CDR3 is TGTGCCACCAGTGATTCCAGGGCTAGCTATGGCTACACCTTC. Translated, it gives CATSDSRASYGYTF.

The rearrangement links TRBV4-2 to TRBJ2-3; a weak D match, TRBD1 (5 bases). The CDR3 covers 15 residues. With 0 bases removed from V and 5 bases from J, the gap between germline ends came to 12 bases. Germline assignment: CDR1 LGHNA and CDR2 YNFKEQ. The CDR3 sequence is CASSQDGQGRDTQYF. The CDR3, as DNA: TGTGCCAGCAGCCAAGATGGGCAGGGTCGAGATACGCAGTATTTT.

The rearrangement links TRBV2 to TRBJ2-3; D is perhaps TRBD2 (6 bases). With 2 bases removed from V and 0 bases from J, the gap between germline ends came to 18 bases. Germline V gene sequence: CDR1 SNHLY, CDR2 FYNNEI. This CDR3 spans 18 amino acids. Here the CDR3 reads CASSELRDGRTSTDTQYF. The CDR3 DNA follows: TGTGCCAGCAGTGAACTACGAGACGGGAGAACTAGCACAGATACGCAGTATTTT.

The rearrangement links TRBV11-2 to TRBJ2-1; 7 bases map to TRBD1. The junction had 12 bases not matched to a gene; V was cut back by 5 bases and J by 5 bases. Per the germline V gene, CDR1 is SGHAT and CDR2 is FQNNGV. The length of the CDR3 is 16 residues. The CDR3: CASSQDPRQGDNEQFF. Written as DNA, the CDR3 is TGTGCCAGCAGCCAAGACCCTCGACAGGGAGACAATGAGCAGTTCTTC.

In nucleotides, the CDR3 is TGTGCCAGCAGCCGGACAGGGGGCTCCCCTAATGAAAAACTGTTTTTT. Protein sequence: CASSRTGGSPNEKLFF. The chain carries TRBV7-2 and TRBJ1-4, with 11 positions matching TRBD1. This CDR3 is 16 amino acids long. The V and J ends lost 5 bases and 3 bases, in that order; junction bases with no gene match: 5. The germline CDR1 and CDR2 sequences are SGHTA and FQGNSA.

V and J are TRBV29-1 and TRBJ1-1; a possible D gene is TRBD1 (6 bases). The germline V gene encodes CDR1 SQVTM and CDR2 ANQGSEA. V lost 6 bases, J lost 3 bases, and 14 bases lay in between. The CDR3 extends over 13 amino acids. CDR3: CSVHRDIDTEAFF. The CDR3 bases are TGCAGCGTGCACCGGGACATTGACACTGAAGCTTTCTTT.

The chain recombines TRBV4-1 with TRBJ2-2, with 8 bases matching TRBD2. The length of the CDR3 is 14 residues. V lost 7 bases and J lost 4; bases outside the gene matches: 5. Germline V gives CDR1 MGHRA, CDR2 YSYEKL. The CDR3 DNA reads TGCGCCAGCAAAGCGGGGGCGGGCACCGGGGAGCTGTTTTTT. As protein: CASKAGAGTGELFF.

The CDR3 is CASSPRQGAIAGNTIYF. The CDR3 region has the DNA TGTGCCAGCAGCCCTAGACAGGGGGCGATTGCTGGAAACACCATATATTTT. The chain recombines TRBV7-9 with TRBJ1-3; the match to TRBD1 covers 10 bases. CDR1 is SEHNR, CDR2 FQNEAQ, per germline (reference sequence). Trimming took 5 bases from V and 2 from J; bases not matched to a gene: 9. CDR3 length equals 17 residues.

This chain uses TRBV11-2 with TRBJ2-7; a possible D gene is TRBD1 (5 bases). The CDR3 has 11 amino acids. Trimming removed 7 bases from V and 5 bases from J, with 9 bases in between. Germline V CDR1 and CDR2: SGHAT, FQNNGV. The CDR3: CASTGYNEQYF. CDR3 DNA: TGTGCCAGCACAGGGTATAACGAGCAGTACTTC.

The chain combines TRBV7-2 with TRBJ2-1, with D hard to call. Per germline, CDR1 SGHTA and CDR2 FQGNSA. Trimming removed 2 bases from V and 1 base from J, with 6 bases in between. The CDR3 consists of 14 residues. The CDR3, as DNA: TGTGCCAGCAGCTTATTTTTATCCTACAATGAGCAGTTCTTC. It yields the protein CASSLFLSYNEQFF.

The chain couples TRBV18 to TRBJ2-5, with a weak D call TRBD1 (5 bases). The CDR3 covers 14 residues. The germline V and J ends were trimmed by 4 bases and 2 bases, with 11 bases remaining between them. Germline assignment: CDR1 KGHSH and CDR2 LQKENI. As DNA, the CDR3 is TGTGCCAGCTCACTCCAGGGTATTCAAGAGACCCAGTACTTC. It specifies CASSLQGIQETQYF. The full variable domain, with the rest looked up from reference TRBV18 and TRBJ2-5, is NAGVMQNPRHLVRRRGQEARLRCSPMKGHSHVYWYRQLPEEGLKFMVYLQKENIIDESGMPKERFSAEFPKEGPSILRIQQVVRGDSAAYFCASSLQGIQETQYFGPGTRLLVL.

The J gene is TRBJ2-7, the V gene TRBV5-6, with a tentative D call TRBD2 (6 bases). Trimming left V 0 bases short and J 4 bases short, with 14 bases between. The germline CDR1 and CDR2 sequences are SGHDT and YYEEEE. There are 15 residues in the CDR3. The CDR3 coding sequence is TGTGCCAGCAGCTTGGTGGGCGGGACCTTTTACGAGCAGTACTTC. It is translated as CASSLVGGTFYEQYF.

V and J are TRBV2 and TRBJ2-1; possible D gene TRBD2, 7 bases. Germline V CDR1 and CDR2: SNHLY, FYNNEI. This CDR3 has 14 amino acids. Trimming stripped 6 bases from V and 7 bases from J, with 16 bases between. CDR3 loop: CASRDQGRGNEQFF. CDR3 bases: TGTGCCAGCAGGGACCAGGGGAGGGGTAATGAGCAGTTCTTC. Combining the CDR3 with reference TRBV2 and TRBJ2-1 gives the whole variable domain EPEVTQTPSHQVTQMGQEVILRCVPISNHLYFYWYRQILGQKVEFLVSFYNNEISEKSEIFDDQFSVERPDGSNFTLKIRSTKLEDSAMYFCASRDQGRGNEQFFGPGTRLTVL.

The gene calls are TRBV27 and TRBJ2-1; TRBD2 matches at 12 bases. CDR3 size: 16 residues. The germline V gene has CDR1 MNHEY and CDR2 SMNVEV (reference sequence). J lost 6 bases, V lost 4 bases, and 7 bases had no gene match. CDR3 bases: TGTGCCAGCAGTTCTCCCGGGACTAGCGGGTTCAATGAGCAGTTCTTC. Residues: CASSSPGTSGFNEQFF.

This chain links TRBV3-1 (or the pseudogene TRBV3-2) with TRBJ2-5; 13 nucleotides align to TRBD2. Germline CDR1 and CDR2: LGHDT and YNNKEL (reference sequence). V dropped 0 bases and J dropped 4; count of bases not matched to a gene: 11. This CDR3 contains 19 residues. The CDR3 protein is CASSQEAPTGLAGRETQYF. CDR3 bases: TGTGCCAGCAGCCAAGAAGCCCCAACGGGACTAGCGGGAAGAGAGACCCAGTACTTC.

The chain links TRBV7-2 to TRBJ1-3; 9 nucleotides agree with TRBD1. V shed 5 bases and J 3 bases; nucleotides not matched to a gene: 8. Germline CDR1 SGHTA, CDR2 FQGNSA. CDR3 length: 16 amino acids. The CDR3 DNA follows: TGTGCCAGCAGCCTACGGACAGGGGAGGGTGGAAACACCATATATTTT. This codes for CASSLRTGEGGNTIYF.

The chain uses TRBV14 and TRBJ2-1; TRBD1 aligns across 9 bases. CDR1 SGHDN and CDR2 FVKESK come from the germline V gene. Losses at the gene ends were 2 bases for V and 14 bases for J; bases not matched to a gene: 19. The CDR3 consists of 17 residues. The CDR3 DNA is TGTGCCAGCAGCCAATCAGGTTACACCGGGACAGGGAGAGGAAAGTTCTTC. The encoded protein is CASSQSGYTGTGRGKFF.

This clone was seen only a few times. The rearrangement links TRBV27 to TRBJ2-7, with 7 positions matching TRBD1. CDR1 is MNHEY and CDR2 is SMNVEV in the germline V gene (reference sequence). V trimming: 5 bases; J trimming: 1 base; junction bases outside the gene matches: 8. The CDR3 consists of 15 residues. The CDR3 loop is CASSRGGAGSYEQYF. CDR3 nucleotides: TGTGCCAGCAGTCGAGGGGGCGCCGGGTCCTACGAGCAGTACTTC.

This sequence joins TRBV19 and TRBJ1-3; D possibly corresponds to TRBD1 (6 bases). Germline CDR1 reads LNHDA; CDR2 reads SQIVND (reference sequence). CDR3 length: 15 amino acids. V was clipped by 4 bases and J by 0 bases, with 10 bases between them. CDR3 sequence reads: CASSKDRLSGNTIYF. The CDR3 bases are TGTGCCAGTAGTAAAGACAGGCTCTCTGGAAACACCATATATTTT. The full variable domain, completed using reference TRBV19 and TRBJ1-3, is DGGITQSPKYLFRKEGQNVTLSCEQNLNHDAMYWYRQDPGQGLRLIYYSQIVNDFQKGDIAEGYSVSREKKESFPLTVTSAQKNPTAFYLCASSKDRLSGNTIYFGEGSWLTVV.

The V and J genes are TRBV6-2 or TRBV6-3 and TRBJ2-2; a possible D gene is TRBD1 (5 bases). Between the trimmed V and J ends, which lost 0 bases and 1 base, there was a span of 15 bases. Germline CDR1 is MNHEY and CDR2 is SVGEGT. This CDR3 is 18 amino acids long. In DNA form, the CDR3 reads TGTGCCAGCAGTTACTCTAAACAGGTCATCGTGAACACCGGGGAGCTGTTTTTT. The encoded protein is CASSYSKQVIVNTGELFF.

The CDR3 DNA reads TGTGCCAGCAGTTTGCAGGAAAATCAGCCCCAGCATTTT. Encoded protein: CASSLQENQPQHF. This sequence joins TRBV12-3 or TRBV12-4 and TRBJ1-5; no reliable D call. Trimming cost V 3 bases and J 4 bases, with 7 bases left between them. The CDR3 contains 13 residues.

This chain connects TRBV27 to TRBJ1-6, with unresolved D. V gave up 3 bases and J gave up 0 bases, with 9 bases separating them. Germline CDR1 is MNHEY and CDR2 is SMNVEV (reference sequence). The CDR3 covers 16 residues. The CDR3 DNA reads as TGTGCCAGCAGTTTGCTTGGGAGCTCCTATAATTCACCCCTCCACTTT. Its protein product is CASSLLGSSYNSPLHF.

The CDR3 is CASSPPGEDGYTF. The CDR3 DNA reads as TGTGCCAGCAGCCCCCCGGGTGAGGATGGCTACACCTTC. This chain uses TRBV12-1 with TRBJ1-2. TRBV12-1 counts as a pseudogene. CDR3 length: 13 amino acids.

The chain carries TRBV11-1 and TRBJ2-3; unclear D gene. The CDR3 totals 13 residues. Germline lookup yields CDR1 SGHAT and CDR2 FQDESV (reference sequence). The ends were cut back, 2 bases at V and 7 bases at J, with 10 bases in the middle. The CDR3 nucleotides are TGTGCCAGCAGCTTAAACCCTAGGAATACGCAGTATTTT. It specifies CASSLNPRNTQYF.

The sample holds a few counts of this clone. The J gene is TRBJ1-3, the V gene TRBV5-4; TRBD1 is a possible D gene (6 bases). The CDR3 covers 14 residues. The V gene lost 1 base and the J gene lost 7 bases, with 12 bases spanning the gap. Germline V gives CDR1 SGHNT, CDR2 YYREEE (reference sequence). The CDR3 region has the DNA TGTGCCAGCAGCTTGTGGGCAGGGGATAACACCATATATTTT. Translated, it gives CASSLWAGDNTIYF.

The gene calls are TRBV19 and TRBJ1-1; D gene ambiguous. The CDR3 extends over 15 amino acids. The V gene's germline CDR1 is LNHDA and CDR2 SQIVND (reference sequence). V was shortened by 5 bases and J by 3 bases, with 16 bases between the two germline ends. This CDR3 is CASSPYAVGDTEAFF. The CDR3 DNA reads TGTGCCAGTAGTCCCTACGCTGTGGGAGACACTGAAGCTTTCTTT.

The rearrangement uses TRBV5-8 and TRBJ1-4, with D maybe TRBD1 (5 bases). Germline loops: CDR1 SGHTS, CDR2 YDEGEE. The CDR3 is 15 residues long. V was pared by 4 bases and J by 2 bases, with 12 bases between. As DNA, the CDR3 is TGTGCCAGCAGCCTGGGCCGGGGGACTAATGAAAAACTGTTTTTT. This codes for CASSLGRGTNEKLFF.

The chain links TRBV11-2 to TRBJ2-7; weak D call: TRBD2 (5 bases). The V end lost 4 bases, the J end lost 3 bases, and 13 bases lay between the germline ends. The CDR3 length is 14 residues. CDR1 and CDR2 from the germline V gene are SGHAT and FQNNGV. As DNA, the CDR3 is TGTGCCAGCAGCTCCCAAGCGGATTTCTACGAGCAGTACTTC. Translating it yields CASSSQADFYEQYF.

The rearrangement uses TRBV5-1 and TRBJ1-3, with D possibly being TRBD1 (5 bases). This CDR3 spans 18 amino acids. V gave up 9 bases and J gave up 0 bases, with 25 bases separating them. Germline-derived CDR1 and CDR2 are SGHRS and YFSETQ. The CDR3 region is CATDRVRSVLSSGNTIYF. The DNA of the CDR3 is TGCGCCACCGACAGAGTCCGCTCCGTTTTGAGCTCTGGAAACACCATATATTTT. Full variable domain (rest looked up from reference TRBV5-1 and TRBJ1-3): KAGVTQTPRYLIKTRGQQVTLSCSPISGHRSVSWYQQTPGQGLQFLFEYFSETQRNKGNFPGRFSGRQFSNSRSEMNVSTLELGDSALYLCATDRVRSVLSSGNTIYFGEGSWLTVV.

This sequence joins TRBV19 and TRBJ1-2, with 10 bases that match TRBD1. The germline CDR1 and CDR2 sequences are LNHDA and SQIVND (reference sequence). Trimming took 3 bases from V and 8 from J; bases not matched to a gene: 6. The CDR3 runs to 14 residues. The CDR3 protein is CASSMETGGFGYTF. In DNA, the CDR3 is TGTGCCAGTAGTATGGAGACAGGGGGCTTCGGCTACACCTTC. The full variable domain, rest sourced from reference TRBV19 and TRBJ1-2, is DGGITQSPKYLFRKEGQNVTLSCEQNLNHDAMYWYRQDPGQGLRLIYYSQIVNDFQKGDIAEGYSVSREKKESFPLTVTSAQKNPTAFYLCASSMETGGFGYTFGSGTRLTVV.

The chain has TRBV5-6 and TRBJ2-3, with 10 bases matching TRBD2. The ends lost 2 bases at V and 2 bases at J; junction bases unmatched: 5. This CDR3 comprises 16 residues. Germline-derived CDR1 and CDR2 are SGHDT and YYEEEE. The CDR3 nucleotides are TGTGCCAGCAGCTTCCGTAGCGGGGGGATCACAGATACGCAGTATTTT. It yields the protein CASSFRSGGITDTQYF.